This T cell receptor beta chain was obtained from a study of T-cell reconstitution after alpha-beta-depleted transplantation in children. Study conclusions and caveats: The main origin of T-cell counts and diversity one year after transplant was newly produced T cells. Elevated TCRbeta diversity at day 60 was traced, in some patients, to surviving recipient T cells and thymic progenitors. Reportedly, roughly two months post-transplant, alpha-beta T cells arose from several hundred expanded graft clones.

This CDR3 comprises 12 residues. Between the trimmed V and J ends, which lost 0 bases and 8 bases, there was a span of 8 bases. CDR1 is DFQATT and CDR2 is SNEGSKA in the germline V gene (reference sequence). About this clonotype itself: Its target is not known.

This sample's TCRbeta library carried unique molecular identifier barcodes. TCRdb ran MiXCR on the PCR reads and lists one entry per CDR3 protein. Of more than 400,000 distinct CDR3 sequences in the sample, approximately 41% were seen once. The receptor was derived from a girl aged 2 to 10 with aplastic anemia, due to receive a stem cell transplant. Specimen: PBMCs, collected before TCRalphabeta/CD19-depleted stem cell transplant. The V and J genes are TRBV20-1 and TRBJ2-1; D gene unclear. The CDR3 loop reads CSARDRADEQFF. In DNA form, the CDR3 reads TGCAGTGCTAGAGATCGGGCAGATGAGCAGTTCTTC.